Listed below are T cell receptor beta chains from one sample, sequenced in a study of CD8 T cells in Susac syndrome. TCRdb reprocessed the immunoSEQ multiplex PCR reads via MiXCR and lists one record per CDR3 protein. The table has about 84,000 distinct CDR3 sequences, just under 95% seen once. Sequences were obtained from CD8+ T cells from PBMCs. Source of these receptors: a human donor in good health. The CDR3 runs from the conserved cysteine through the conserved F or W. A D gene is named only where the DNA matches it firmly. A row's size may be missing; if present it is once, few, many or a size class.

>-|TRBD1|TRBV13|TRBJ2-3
TGTGCCAGCAGCTCCGGACAGGGGATAGATACGCAGTATTTT
CASSSGQGIDTQYF
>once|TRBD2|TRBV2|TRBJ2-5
TGTGCCAGCAGTGGGGAGGGTCGGCAGTACCAAGAGACCCAGTACTTC
CASSGEGRQYQETQYF
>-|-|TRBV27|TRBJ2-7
TGTGCCAGCAGTTTATCACAGCCCTACTACGAGCAGTACTTC
CASSLSQPYYEQYF
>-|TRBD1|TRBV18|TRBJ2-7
TGTGCCAGCTCACCACCTCGGACAGGGGGAGGGTACGAGCAGTACTTC
CASSPPRTGGGYEQYF
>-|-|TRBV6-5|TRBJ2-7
TGTGCCAGCAGTCCCTCGCAGGGGTCCGTCTACGAGCAGTACTTC
CASSPSQGSVYEQYF
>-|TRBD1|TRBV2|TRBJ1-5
TGTGCCAGCAGTGGGGGGGACAGGGCCAATCAGCCCCAGCATTTT
CASSGGDRANQPQHF
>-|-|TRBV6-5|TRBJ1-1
TGTGCCAGCAGTCAGACCAGGAACACTGAAGCTTTCTTT
CASSQTRNTEAFF
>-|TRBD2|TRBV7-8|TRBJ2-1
TGTGCCAGCAGTTCTAGCGGGGGGAGAGAGCAGTTCTTC
CASSSSGGREQFF
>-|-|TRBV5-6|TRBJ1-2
TGTGCCAGCAGCTATGGTCTGGACTACACCTTC
CASSYGLDYTF
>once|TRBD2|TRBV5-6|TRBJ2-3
TGTGCCAGCAGCCGGACTAGCCCAGATACGCAGTATTTT
CASSRTSPDTQYF
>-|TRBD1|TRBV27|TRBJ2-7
TGTGCCAGCAGTACCGGGACAGGGTTCAACGAGCAGTACTTC
CASSTGTGFNEQYF
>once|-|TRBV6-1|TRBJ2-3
TGTGCCAGCAGTGAAGAGGGGGGCGGTTCGACAGATACGCAGTATTTT
CASSEEGGGSTDTQYF
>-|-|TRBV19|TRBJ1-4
TGTGCCAGTAGTACATGGGGGGGCGTAAATACTGAAAAACTGTTTTTT
CASSTWGGVNTEKLFF
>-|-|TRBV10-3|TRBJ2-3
TGTGCCTCTACAGGGTCCCCCACAGATACGCAGTATTTT
CASTGSPTDTQYF
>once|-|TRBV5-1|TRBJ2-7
TGCGCCAGCAGCTTGGTTCCGGGCTACGAGCAGTACTTC
CASSLVPGYEQYF